Listed below are T cell receptor beta chains from one sample, sequenced in a study of PD-1 blockade in classical Hodgkin lymphoma. Repertoires were generated with immunoSEQ multiplex PCR, while TCRdb's copy carries only in-frame clones and drops some. Of about 16,000 clones listed, roughly 85% are singletons. The sequencing used peripheral blood mononuclear cells (PBMCs), collected before the fourth cycle of nivolumab. The origin of the receptors is a human donor with classical Hodgkin lymphoma. Each CDR3 is given with its conserved first and last residue. The D gene is left open where the match is weak.

14,TRBV5-1,TRBD2,CASKTAGEWDTQYF
14,TRBV7-9,TRBD2,CASSLSGTTDTQYF
15,TRBV5-1,-,CASSAQHLGVEKLFF
15,TRBV7-8,-,CASSFAVGIKNIQYF
14,TRBV5-1,-,CASSGGGSNNEQFF
16,TRBV4-1,-,CASSPRDGYSNQPQHF
14,TRBV14,-,CASSQGTQTSPLHF
15,TRBV5-1,TRBD1,CASSLEGQGSETQYF
15,TRBV5-1,-,CASSLVAGSTDTQYF
13,TRBV5-6,-,CASSPSSGTEAFF
13,TRBV4-1,-,CASSLLPGEKLFF
13,TRBV5-1,-,CASSGGEVGTQYF
21,TRBV4-2,TRBD2,CASSQETSGLAGGAFAYEQYF
16,TRBV6-5,-,CASSYSPSTDLYGYTF
13,TRBV12-5,-,CASGSPRSYEQYF
15,TRBV2,-,CASSELRPPGDTQYF
13,TRBV5-1,-,CASSLQPQETQYF
12,TRBV18,-,CASSPREHEQFF
15,TRBV5-1,-,CASSFTGTHTDTQYF
14,TRBV7-8,TRBD1,CASSLQGARKGYTF
15,TRBV5-1,TRBD2,CASSLKTSGSGEQYF
12,TRBV18,-,CASSPSTDTQYF
16,TRBV5-4,TRBD2,CASSLGGLLSTDTQYF
11,TRBV20-1,TRBD1,CSPGQGGTQYF
16,TRBV5-1,TRBD2,CASSPGVGTSGETQYF
12,TRBV7-2,-,CASRRGTDTQYF
13,TRBV9,-,CASGVSSGNTIYF
14,TRBV7-9,TRBD2,CASSLEVGGGEQFF
13,TRBV5-1,-,CASSLGGTDTQYF
14,TRBV7-8,-,CASSVDNQGYGYTF
14,TRBV7-8,-,CASSLEGLQTEQFF
15,TRBV19,-,CASSIGRTFTDTQYF
15,TRBV18,-,CASSPSNPSTGELFF
18,TRBV7-9,-,CASSLFFGGDDGTDTQYF
15,TRBV5-1,TRBD2,CASSLDGGGAYEQYF
15,TRBV6-5,-,CASSPRPGTADTQYF
15,TRBV4-3,TRBD2,CASSQNGGAYNEQFF
15,TRBV15,-,CATSSRTSGANVLTF
13,TRBV6-6,-,CASTPTVYSPLHF
15,TRBV4-2,TRBD1,CASSQGTGDTDTQYF
15,TRBV5-1,TRBD2,CASSASGGAKNIQYF
14,TRBV7-9,-,CASGPGHRNTEAFF
11,TRBV11-1,-,CASSLGGAQYF
15,TRBV4-2,-,CASSQGGSGGDEQFF
15,TRBV4-1,-,CASSQQDTGVYEQYF
15,TRBV2,TRBD2,CASSEQRGGQETQYF
12,TRBV7-9,-,CASSAQSYEQYF
14,TRBV7-9,TRBD1,CASSLGQGAETQYF
11,TRBV29-1,-,CSVASSETQYF
14,TRBV5-1,-,CASRTEAINYEQYF
14,TRBV4-2,TRBD2,CASSPGLGPYEQYF
15,TRBV7-9,TRBD1,CASSLWTGVNEKLFF
17,TRBV7-9,TRBD1,CASSLAGTGRSNQPQHF
15,TRBV12-5,TRBD1,CASGLGQGWAYEQYF
15,TRBV19,-,CASSILDGFNQPQHF
14,TRBV6-5,-,CASSPLGRNQPQHF
16,TRBV5-1,TRBD2,CASSVALAGPTDTQYF